This paragraph covers one T cell receptor (beta chain) sequence. Antigen unknown. The data derive from a study of Graves' ophthalmopathy and Graves' hyperthyroidism. Findings and limits, study-wide: Most clonotypes expanded in thyroid above 0.001 frequency were present in blood too.

Researchers took RNA transcripts and amplified TCR beta CDR3 regions from them. The first round was an RT-PCR with HTBI primers, and the second round was a multiplex PCR. TCRdb re-called the multiplex PCR reads through MiXCR, storing one row per CDR3 protein. The sample carries roughly 1.1 million distinct CDR3 sequences, about two fifths recorded once. This CDR3 spans 14 amino acids. Trimming took 3 bases from V and 4 from J, leaving 12 bases between them. The germline V gene has CDR1 LGHDT and CDR2 YNNKEL (reference sequence). What was sequenced was peripheral blood or thyroid tissue (not recorded which). The receptor comes from an adult man with Graves' hyperthyroidism. The chain is built from TRBV3-1 and TRBJ1-2, with D perhaps matching TRBD1 (5 bases). The CDR3 DNA reads TGTGCCAGCAGCCAGGGTGGACACAGCTATGGCTACACCTTC. It yields the protein CASSQGGHSYGYTF.